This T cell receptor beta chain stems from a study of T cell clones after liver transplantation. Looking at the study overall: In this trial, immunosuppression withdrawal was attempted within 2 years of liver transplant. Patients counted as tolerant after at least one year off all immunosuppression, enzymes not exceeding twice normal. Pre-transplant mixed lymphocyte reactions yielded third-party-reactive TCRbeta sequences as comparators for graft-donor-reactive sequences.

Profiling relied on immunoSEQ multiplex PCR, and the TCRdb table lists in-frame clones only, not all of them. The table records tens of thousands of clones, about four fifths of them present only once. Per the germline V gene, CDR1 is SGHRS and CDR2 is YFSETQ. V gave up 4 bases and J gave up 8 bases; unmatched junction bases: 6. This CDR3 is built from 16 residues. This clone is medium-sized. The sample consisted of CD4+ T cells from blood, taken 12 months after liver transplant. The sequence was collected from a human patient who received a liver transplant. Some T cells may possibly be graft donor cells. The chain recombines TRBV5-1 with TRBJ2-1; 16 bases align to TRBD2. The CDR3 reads CASSVGLAGGSDEQFF. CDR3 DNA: TGCGCCAGCAGCGTGGGACTAGCGGGAGGGTCAGATGAGCAGTTCTTC. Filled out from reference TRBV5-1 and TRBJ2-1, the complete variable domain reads KAGVTQTPRYLIKTRGQQVTLSCSPISGHRSVSWYQQTPGQGLQFLFEYFSETQRNKGNFPGRFSGRQFSNSRSEMNVSTLELGDSALYLCASSVGLAGGSDEQFFGPGTRLTVL.